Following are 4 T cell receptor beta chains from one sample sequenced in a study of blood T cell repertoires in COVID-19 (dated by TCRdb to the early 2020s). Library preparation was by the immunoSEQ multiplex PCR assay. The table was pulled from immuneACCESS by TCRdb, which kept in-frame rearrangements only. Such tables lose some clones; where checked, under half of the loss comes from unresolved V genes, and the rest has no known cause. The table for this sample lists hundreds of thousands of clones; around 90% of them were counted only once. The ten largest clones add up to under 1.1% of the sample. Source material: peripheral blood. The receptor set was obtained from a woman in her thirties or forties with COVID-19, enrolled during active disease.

CDR3 in DNA: TGTGCCAGCAGTAAACATTGGGACAGACTAGACTACGAGCAGTACTTC. Translating gives CASSKHWDRLDYEQYF. The V call is TRBV27, the J call TRBJ2-7; tentative D call: TRBD1 (7 bases). CDR1 is MNHEY and CDR2 is SMNVEV in the germline V gene (reference sequence). This CDR3 spans 16 amino acids. V lost 5 bases, J lost 3 bases, and 20 bases lay in between.

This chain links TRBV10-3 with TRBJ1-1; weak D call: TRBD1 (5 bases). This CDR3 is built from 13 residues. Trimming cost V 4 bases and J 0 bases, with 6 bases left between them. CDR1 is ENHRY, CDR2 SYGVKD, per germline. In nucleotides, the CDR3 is TGTGCCATCAGTGCGGACATGAACACTGAAGCTTTCTTT. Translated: CAISADMNTEAFF.

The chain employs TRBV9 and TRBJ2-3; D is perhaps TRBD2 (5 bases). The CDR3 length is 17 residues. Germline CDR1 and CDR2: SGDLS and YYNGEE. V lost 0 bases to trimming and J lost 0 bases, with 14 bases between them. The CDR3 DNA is TGTGCCAGCAGCGTAGCTCAGCGGACCCCTAGCACAGATACGCAGTATTTT. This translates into CASSVAQRTPSTDTQYF.

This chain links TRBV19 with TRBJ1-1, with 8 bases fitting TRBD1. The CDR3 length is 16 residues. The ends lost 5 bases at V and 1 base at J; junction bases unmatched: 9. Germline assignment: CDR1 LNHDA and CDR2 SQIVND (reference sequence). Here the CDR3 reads CASSHRGRTWNTEAFF. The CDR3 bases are TGTGCCAGTAGTCACAGGGGGAGGACCTGGAACACTGAAGCTTTCTTT.